Described below is a single T cell receptor (beta chain) sequence and its context. Authors' analysis steps: Researchers report that nucleated cell counts were estimated from reference gene primer amplification. Clones were sequenced by immunoSEQ multiplex PCR, and TCRdb holds only the in-frame ones, with some missing. D and trimming were read from the DNA, whereas the V and J calls and clone size are those reported in that table. The sample lists under 350,000 clones; roughly 90% were seen once. This sample is part of a study of blood T cell repertoires in COVID-19. Study-wide context: Spain, Italy and the United States supplied samples that represented acute and convalescent COVID-19. Sources were T cells, B-cell-depleted T cells, or PBMCs; the material itself was cDNA or gDNA.

Germline lookup yields CDR1 LGHDT and CDR2 YNNKEL (reference sequence). V lost 6 bases to trimming and J lost 4 bases, with 14 bases between them. The CDR3 extends over 14 amino acids. This chain connects TRBV3-1 (or the pseudogene TRBV3-2) to TRBJ2-3, with a weak D call TRBD1 (5 bases). The source of this sequence is a man aged 35-49 years with acute or convalescent COVID-19. Sequencing was done on a sample of peripheral blood. CDR3 in DNA: TGTGCCAGCAGAGGCAGGGCATTTTCAGATACGCAGTATTTT. Translating gives CASRGRAFSDTQYF.